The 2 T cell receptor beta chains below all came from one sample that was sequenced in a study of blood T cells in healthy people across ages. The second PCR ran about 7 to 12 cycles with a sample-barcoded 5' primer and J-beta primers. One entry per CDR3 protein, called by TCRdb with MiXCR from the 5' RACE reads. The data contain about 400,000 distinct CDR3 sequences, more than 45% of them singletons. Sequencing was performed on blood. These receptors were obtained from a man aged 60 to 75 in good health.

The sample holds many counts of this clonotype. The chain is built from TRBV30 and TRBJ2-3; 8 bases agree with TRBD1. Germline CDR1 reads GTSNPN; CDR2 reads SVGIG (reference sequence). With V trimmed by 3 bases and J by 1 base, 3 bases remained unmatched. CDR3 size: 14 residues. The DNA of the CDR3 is TGTGCCTGGAGGACGGGACAGGGCACAGATACGCAGTATTTT. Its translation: CAWRTGQGTDTQYF.

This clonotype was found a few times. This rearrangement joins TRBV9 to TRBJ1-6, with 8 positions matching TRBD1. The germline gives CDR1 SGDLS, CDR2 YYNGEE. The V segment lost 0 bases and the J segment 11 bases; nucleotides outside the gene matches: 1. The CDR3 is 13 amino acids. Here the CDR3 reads CASSVGTGPPLHF. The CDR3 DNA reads TGTGCCAGCAGCGTAGGGACAGGGCCACCCCTCCACTTT.